This T cell receptor beta chain emerged from a study of T cell responses to AZD1222 COVID-19 vaccine. Findings and limits, study-wide: Donors were mostly white British, more females; clonal diversity possibly underestimated. Spike-specific TCR breadth and depth rose after two AZD1222 doses. Only a handful of people who got AZD1222 tested seropositive at baseline.

Some clones are missing from TCRdb's copy, which holds only in-frame ones; the method was immunoSEQ multiplex PCR. The table shows some 90,000 clones, with around nine tenths occurring only once. This clone was detected only once. As yet, its antigen is unknown. This CDR3 region has 15 residues. Trimming took 2 bases from V and 1 from J; bases not matched to a gene: 3. Germline CDR1 is KGHSH and CDR2 is LQKENI. Sequenced here: peripheral blood, sampled on day 0 of MenACWY control vaccination. The chain uses TRBV18 and TRBJ1-1; 8 bases line up with TRBD1. The receptor's source is an adult in good health. The CDR3 sequence: CASSPSGTGNTEAFF. The DNA of the CDR3 is TGTGCCAGCTCACCATCCGGGACAGGGAACACTGAAGCTTTCTTT.